This T cell receptor (beta chain) originates from a study of cytomegalovirus exposure and HLA in healthy donors. Whole-study findings and limits: Through in vitro validation, three CMV-associated chains were shown to be specific for CMV antigens.

It was with 60 Vbeta and 13 Jbeta primers that the PCR ran. Profiled with immunoSEQ multiplex PCR; TCRdb holds only in-frame clones, not every one. The sample lists around 130,000 clones, over 75% occurring once. This clone was detected a few times. Its antigen remains unidentified. The V gene's germline CDR1 is LGHNA and CDR2 YSLEER. The CDR3 consists of 16 residues. V lost 0 bases and J lost 4, with 15 bases in between. The chain couples TRBV4-3 to TRBJ1-2, with TRBD1 as a possible D gene (5 bases). Sequencing was performed on PBMCs. This clonotype originated in a woman under 30 in good health and CMV-seronegative. The CDR3 here is CASSQDIQGLTYGYTF. CDR3 DNA: TGCGCCAGCAGCCAAGATATCCAGGGTTTGACCTATGGCTACACCTTC.